Shown below are 12 T cell receptor beta chains from a single sample sequenced in a study of cytotoxic CD8 clonotypes in ibrutinib-treated CLL. Using immunoSEQ multiplex PCR, the repertoire was profiled, and TCRdb retains in-frame clones only, with some absent. Of 150,000 to 250,000 clones detected, approximately 72% appear once; the ten largest clones hold about an eighth. The sample consisted of PBMCs, taken after 24 months of ibrutinib treatment. These receptors all come from a human donor with chronic lymphocytic leukemia.

The chain couples TRBV4-3 to TRBJ1-3, with TRBD1 as a possible D gene (5 bases). Trimming shortened V by 1 base and J by 4 bases, and 11 bases separated the two germline ends. CDR1 and CDR2 from the germline V gene are LGHNA and YSLEER. CDR3 length: 15 residues. CDR3 sequence: CASSQGWGYGNTIYF. Written as DNA, the CDR3 is TGCGCCAGCAGCCAAGGGTGGGGCTACGGAAACACCATATATTTT.

The chain couples TRBV5-1 to TRBJ2-3; 8 bases align to TRBD2. CDR3 length: 15 residues. The trim removed 5 bases at V and 0 bases at J, leaving 5 bases unmatched. Germline loops: CDR1 SGHRS, CDR2 YFSETQ. The CDR3 DNA is TGCGCCAGCAGACTAGCGGCCGATAGCACAGATACGCAGTATTTT. It specifies CASRLAADSTDTQYF.

The chain is built from TRBV2 and TRBJ2-3; D not resolved. CDR3 length: 13 residues. Trimming shortened V by 4 bases and J by 5 bases, and 10 bases separated the two germline ends. Germline V CDR1 and CDR2: SNHLY, FYNNEI. The CDR3 sequence is CASSVDNIDTQYF. DNA for the CDR3: TGTGCCAGCAGTGTTGACAACATAGATACGCAGTATTTT. The complete variable domain, with remaining parts taken from reference TRBV2 and TRBJ2-3, reads EPEVTQTPSHQVTQMGQEVILRCVPISNHLYFYWYRQILGQKVEFLVSFYNNEISEKSEIFDDQFSVERPDGSNFTLKIRSTKLEDSAMYFCASSVDNIDTQYFGPGTRLTVL.

The chain couples TRBV5-6 to TRBJ1-2; D not certain. The CDR3 runs 13 residues. The ends were cut back, 1 base at V and 5 bases at J, with 9 bases in the middle. From germline, CDR1 is SGHDT and CDR2 YYEEEE. The CDR3 DNA reads as TGTGCCAGCAGCTTGCAGGTCGTGTATGGCTACACCTTC. Encoded protein: CASSLQVVYGYTF.

The V gene is TRBV6-5, the J gene TRBJ1-1; 8 bases line up with TRBD1. This CDR3 has 15 amino acids. Per the germline V gene, CDR1 is MNHEY and CDR2 is SVGAGI. After removal of 6 bases from V and 1 base from J, the junction contained 7 bases not matched to a gene. The CDR3 here is CASSQNRGWNTEAFF. CDR3 sequence (DNA): TGTGCCAGCAGCCAGAACAGGGGGTGGAACACTGAAGCTTTCTTT.

This clone was picked up a small number of times. This sequence joins TRBV4-1 and TRBJ2-2, with a weak D call TRBD2 (6 bases). CDR1 is MGHRA, CDR2 YSYEKL, per germline. The CDR3 length is 15 residues. V was cut by 2 bases and J by 3 bases, with 10 bases left in between. For the CDR3, the DNA is TGCGCCAGCAGCCAAACGGGACTGCACACCGGGGAGCTGTTTTTT. It encodes CASSQTGLHTGELFF.

This sequence joins TRBV25-1 and TRBJ1-5, with TRBD1 as a possible D gene (6 bases). Trimming pared 8 bases from V and 0 bases from J, leaving 8 bases between. Germline CDR1 is MGHDK and CDR2 is SYGVNS. The CDR3 sequence is 13 residues long. The DNA for the CDR3 is TGTGCCAGCTCAGGGGTTAGCAATCAGCCCCAGCATTTT. Its translation: CASSGVSNQPQHF.

The rearrangement joins TRBV2 to TRBJ2-5; D remains ambiguous. This CDR3 region has 14 residues. Germline V gene data show CDR1 as SNHLY and CDR2 as FYNNEI. The germline V and J ends were trimmed by 4 bases and 4 bases, with 13 bases remaining between them. The CDR3 DNA is TGTGCCAGCAGTGTTGGCAGCCGCCCAGAGACCCAGTACTTC. Amino acid sequence: CASSVGSRPETQYF. The variable domain in full, with the rest retrieved from reference TRBV2 and TRBJ2-5, is EPEVTQTPSHQVTQMGQEVILRCVPISNHLYFYWYRQILGQKVEFLVSFYNNEISEKSEIFDDQFSVERPDGSNFTLKIRSTKLEDSAMYFCASSVGSRPETQYFGPGTRLLVL.

This rearrangement joins TRBV11-2 to TRBJ2-7, with D perhaps given as TRBD1 or TRBD2 (7 bases each). CDR1 and CDR2 from the germline V gene are SGHAT and FQNNGV. This CDR3 region has 14 residues. The V end was cut by 3 bases, the J end by 4 bases, with 13 bases between. The CDR3 spells CASSFNRGGYEQYF. CDR3 in DNA: TGTGCCAGCAGCTTTAACAGGGGAGGGTACGAGCAGTACTTC.

On this clone: Within the sample, other DNA sequences also encode this same CDR3. The chain combines TRBV27 with TRBJ1-4; D gene unclear. Germline-derived CDR1 and CDR2 are MNHEY and SMNVEV (reference sequence). V lost 1 base to trimming and J lost 2 bases, with 8 bases between them. The CDR3 extends over 15 amino acids. CDR3 region: CASSLYLGTNEKLFF. The CDR3 nucleotides are TGTGCCAGCAGTTTATATCTAGGGACTAATGAAAAACTGTTTTTT.

This chain uses TRBV7-2 with TRBJ1-4; 7 positions agree with TRBD1. The germline gives CDR1 SGHTA, CDR2 FQGNSA. This CDR3 contains 15 residues. J gave up 6 bases and V 1 base, and 5 bases lay outside the gene matches. In nucleotides, the CDR3 is TGTGCCAGCAGCTTAGGGTCACAGGGGTATGAAAAACTGTTTTTT. It translates to CASSLGSQGYEKLFF.

The genes are TRBV30 and TRBJ2-1, with TRBD2 as a possible D gene (6 bases). Trimming stripped 0 bases from V and 1 base from J, with 10 bases between. This CDR3 is 15 amino acids long. In germline, CDR1 is GTSNPN, CDR2 SVGIG (reference sequence). This CDR3 is CAWSVGSGSYNEQFF. CDR3 nucleotides: TGTGCCTGGAGTGTAGGTAGCGGTTCCTACAATGAGCAGTTCTTC.